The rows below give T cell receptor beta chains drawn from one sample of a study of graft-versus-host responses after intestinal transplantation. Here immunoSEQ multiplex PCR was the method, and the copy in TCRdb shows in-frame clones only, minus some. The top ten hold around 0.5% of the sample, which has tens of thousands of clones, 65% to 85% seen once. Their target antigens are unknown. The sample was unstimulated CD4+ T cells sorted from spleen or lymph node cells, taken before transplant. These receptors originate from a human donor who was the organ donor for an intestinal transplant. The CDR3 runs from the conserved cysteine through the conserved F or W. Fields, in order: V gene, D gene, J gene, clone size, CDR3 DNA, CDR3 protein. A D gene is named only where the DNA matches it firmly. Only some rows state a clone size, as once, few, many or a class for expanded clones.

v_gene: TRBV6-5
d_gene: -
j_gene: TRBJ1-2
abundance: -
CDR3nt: TGTGCCAGCAGTTACGAGGGAAACTATGGCTACACCTTC
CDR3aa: CASSYEGNYGYTF

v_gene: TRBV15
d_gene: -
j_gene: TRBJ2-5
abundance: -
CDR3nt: TGTGCCACCAGCGGGTCCCGTATATGGCTAGAACTTCAAGAGACCCAGTACTTC
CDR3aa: CATSGSRIWLELQETQYF

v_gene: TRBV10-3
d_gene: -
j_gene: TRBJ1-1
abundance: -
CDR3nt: TGTGCCATCAGCCCTACAGGGCTAACTGAAGCTTTCTTT
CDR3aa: CAISPTGLTEAFF

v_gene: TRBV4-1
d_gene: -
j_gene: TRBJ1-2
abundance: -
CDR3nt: TGCGCCAGCAGCCTTCAGGGCTACTATGGCTACACCTTC
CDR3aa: CASSLQGYYGYTF

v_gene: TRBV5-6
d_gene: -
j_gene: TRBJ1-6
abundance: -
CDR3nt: TGTGCCAGCAGCTCGGGGAGAGGCAGGGTGGTTGATTCACCCCTCCACTTT
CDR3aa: CASSSGRGRVVDSPLHF

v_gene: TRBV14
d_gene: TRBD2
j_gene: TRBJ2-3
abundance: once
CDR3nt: TGTGCCAGCAGCCAATCAGGGCTAGCGGGAGTGAATACGCAGTATTTT
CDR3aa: CASSQSGLAGVNTQYF

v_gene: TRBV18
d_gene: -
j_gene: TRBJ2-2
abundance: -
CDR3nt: TGTGCCAGCTCATTCCGCACCGGGGAGCTGTTTTTT
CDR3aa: CASSFRTGELFF

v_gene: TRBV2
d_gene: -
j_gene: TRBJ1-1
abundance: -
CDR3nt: TGTGCCAGCAGTCCCAGGGCCACTGAAGCTTTCTTT
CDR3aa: CASSPRATEAFF

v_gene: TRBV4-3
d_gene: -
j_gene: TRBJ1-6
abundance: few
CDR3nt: TGCGCCAGCAGTAAACAGGGAAATAATTCACCCCTCCACTTT
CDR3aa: CASSKQGNNSPLHF

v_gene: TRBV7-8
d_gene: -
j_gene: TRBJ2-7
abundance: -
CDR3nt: TGTGCCAGCAGCTTAAACAATCAATTCTACGAGCAGTACTTC
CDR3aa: CASSLNNQFYEQYF

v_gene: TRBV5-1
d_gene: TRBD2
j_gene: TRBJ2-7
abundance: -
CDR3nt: TGCGCCAGCAGCTGGGGGCTAGGGACTAGCAGCTACGAGCAGTACTTC
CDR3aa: CASSWGLGTSSYEQYF

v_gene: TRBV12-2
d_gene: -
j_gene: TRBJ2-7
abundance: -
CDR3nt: TGTGCAAGTCGCTTAGGCTCCATCGGAGGACCTTACGAGCAGTACTTC
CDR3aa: CASRLGSIGGPYEQYF

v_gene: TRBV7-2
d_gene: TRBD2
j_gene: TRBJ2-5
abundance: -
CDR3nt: TGTGCCAGCAGCCCAACTAGCGGGGGTCCCCAAGAGACCCAGTACTTC
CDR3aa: CASSPTSGGPQETQYF

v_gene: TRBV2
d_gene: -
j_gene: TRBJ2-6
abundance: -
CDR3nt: TGTGCCAGCAGTGAAGCTGCAGGGATGGGGGCTGGGGCCAACGTCCTGACTTTC
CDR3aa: CASSEAAGMGAGANVLTF

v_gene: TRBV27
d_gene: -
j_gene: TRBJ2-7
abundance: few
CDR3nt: TGTGCCAGCGGTTCAGGGGTGGGATACGAGCAGTACTTC
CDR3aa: CASGSGVGYEQYF

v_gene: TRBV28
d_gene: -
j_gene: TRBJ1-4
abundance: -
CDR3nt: TGTGCCAGCAGTTTAACGCCGGTCACGGGGGAAAAACTGTTTTTT
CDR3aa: CASSLTPVTGEKLFF

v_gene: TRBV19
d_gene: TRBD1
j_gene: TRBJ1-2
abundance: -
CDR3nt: TGTGCCAGGGGACAGGGGGTCTGGTATGGCTACACCTTC
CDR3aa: CARGQGVWYGYTF

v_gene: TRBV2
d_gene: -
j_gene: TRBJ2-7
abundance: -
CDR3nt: TGTGCAAACAGACAGGAAGCCTCCTACGAGCAGTACTTC
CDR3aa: CANRQEASYEQYF

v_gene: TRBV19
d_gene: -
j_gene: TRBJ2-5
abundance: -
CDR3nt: TGTGCCAGTAGTATGGCCCAAGGACGGACCCAGTACTTC
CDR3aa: CASSMAQGRTQYF

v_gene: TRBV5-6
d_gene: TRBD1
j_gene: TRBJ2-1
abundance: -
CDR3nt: TGTGCCAGCAGCTTGGGACAGGGTTTCTCCTACAATGAGCAGTTCTTC
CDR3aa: CASSLGQGFSYNEQFF

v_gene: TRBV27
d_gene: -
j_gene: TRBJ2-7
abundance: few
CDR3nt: TGTGCCAGCAGTTTATTTTCCAGGGCCGCCTACGAGCAGTACTTC
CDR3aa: CASSLFSRAAYEQYF

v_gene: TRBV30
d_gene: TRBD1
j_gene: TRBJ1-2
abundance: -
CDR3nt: TGTGCCTGGAGTCCAGGGGGCGGCTACACCTTC
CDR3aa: CAWSPGGGYTF

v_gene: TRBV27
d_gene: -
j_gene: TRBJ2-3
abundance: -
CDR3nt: TGTGCCAGCAGTTTTTTGGGGGCAAGCACAGATACGCAGTATTTT
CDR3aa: CASSFLGASTDTQYF

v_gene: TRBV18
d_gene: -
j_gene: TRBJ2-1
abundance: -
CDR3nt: TGTGCCAGCTCACGGATTCCGGCCACGTACAATGAGCAGTTCTTC
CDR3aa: CASSRIPATYNEQFF

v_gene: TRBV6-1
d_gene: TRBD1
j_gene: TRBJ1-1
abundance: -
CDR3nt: TGTGCCAGCAGTTCCTGGACAGGGGGTGAAGCTTTCTTT
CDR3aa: CASSSWTGGEAFF

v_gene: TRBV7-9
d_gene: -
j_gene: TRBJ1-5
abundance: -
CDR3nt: TGTGCCAGCAGCTTCGAATTTAGCGGGGATTTTTATAGCAATCAGCCCCAGCATTTT
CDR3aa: CASSFEFSGDFYSNQPQHF

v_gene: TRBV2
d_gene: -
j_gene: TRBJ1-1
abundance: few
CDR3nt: TGTGCCAGCACCAGGGGCGGACGGTATGAAGCTTTCTTT
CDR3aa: CASTRGGRYEAFF